The 25 T cell receptor beta chains below were found in one sample sequenced in a study of Ad26.COV2.S vaccination and SARS-CoV-2 variants. Assay used: immunoSEQ multiplex PCR; TCRdb lists only in-frame clones, some missing. There are roughly 380,000 clones in the sample; 92% occur only once, and 3% to 4% lies in the top ten. The specimen comprised peripheral blood, sampled after recovery from COVID-19. Source of these receptors: a human donor who had recovered from COVID-19.

The rearrangement uses TRBV6-2 or TRBV6-3 and TRBJ2-6, with a tentative D call TRBD2 (6 bases). Germline V lookup: CDR1 MNHEY, CDR2 SVGEGT. The CDR3 is made up of 18 amino acids. V gave up 2 bases and J gave up 1 base, with 15 bases separating them. This chain's CDR3 is CASSYGRGMMSGANVLTF. CDR3 DNA sequence: TGTGCCAGCAGTTACGGGCGGGGTATGATGTCTGGGGCCAACGTCCTGACTTTC.

The genes are TRBV24-1 and TRBJ1-5; 8 nucleotides match TRBD1. The CDR3 contains 16 residues. CDR1 and CDR2 (germline): KGHDR, SFDVKD. V was clipped by 9 bases and J by 5 bases; unmatched bases: 14. The CDR3 nucleotides are TGTGCCACCTCGACCTTGGACAGGGTAGTCGATCAGCCCCAGCATTTT. It codes for CATSTLDRVVDQPQHF.

The genes are TRBV2 and TRBJ1-5, with no clear D. V was clipped by 3 bases and J by 4 bases, with 10 bases between them. The CDR3 totals 14 residues. Germline CDR1 and CDR2: SNHLY and FYNNEI. CDR3 nucleotides: TGTGCCAGCAGTGATCGGGTTGCAAATCAGCCCCAGCATTTT. Its protein is CASSDRVANQPQHF.

V is TRBV6-2 or TRBV6-3 and J is TRBJ2-2; unclear D gene. The V and J ends lost 0 bases and 1 base respectively, with 9 bases between them. CDR1 and CDR2 (germline): MNHEY, SVGEGT. This CDR3 contains 16 residues. The DNA of the CDR3 is TGTGCCAGCAGTTACTCCATAGATTTGAACACCGGGGAGCTGTTTTTT. Encoded protein: CASSYSIDLNTGELFF.

The V call is TRBV5-1, the J call TRBJ2-7; 9 bases fit TRBD1. From germline, CDR1 is SGHRS and CDR2 YFSETQ. The CDR3 is 13 residues long. The J segment lost 5 bases and the V segment lost 4 bases, leaving 4 bases of the junction unmatched. The CDR3 is CASSRDREHEQYF. CDR3 DNA sequence: TGCGCCAGCAGCCGGGACAGGGAGCACGAGCAGTACTTC.

This clone was counted once. The J gene is TRBJ1-5, the V gene TRBV27; the D is unclear. The germline CDR1 and CDR2 sequences are MNHEY and SMNVEV (reference sequence). The CDR3 consists of 14 residues. V lost 4 bases and J 5 bases, leaving 12 bases between the germline ends. CDR3 residues: CASSSFSADQPQHF. The CDR3 DNA reads as TGTGCCAGCAGTTCCTTCTCGGCCGATCAGCCCCAGCATTTT.

V gene TRBV19 combines with J gene TRBJ1-2; D remains unclear. The CDR3 loop spans 14 amino acids. From germline, CDR1 is LNHDA and CDR2 SQIVND (reference sequence). The V gene lost 5 bases and the J gene lost 7 bases, with 17 bases spanning the gap. CDR3 DNA sequence: TGTGCCAGTAGTCCCGTAAGGCCCTCGGGTGGCTACACCTTC. Protein sequence: CASSPVRPSGGYTF.

The chain is built from TRBV27 and TRBJ1-2; D possibly corresponds to TRBD1 (5 bases). CDR1 and CDR2 (germline): MNHEY, SMNVEV (reference sequence). The CDR3 covers 15 residues. V lost 0 bases and J lost 3, with 11 bases in between. In DNA form, the CDR3 reads TGTGCCAGCAGTTTATCCCCCCTAGGGGACTATGGCTACACCTTC. It yields the protein CASSLSPLGDYGYTF.

This clone was counted a few times. J is TRBJ2-2 and V is TRBV5-4; 9 nucleotides match TRBD1. The germline V gene encodes CDR1 SGHNT and CDR2 YYREEE (reference sequence). This CDR3 is 16 amino acids long. V lost 1 base and J lost 6; bases outside the gene matches: 7. The CDR3 sequence is CASSLRDRDWAGELFF. CDR3 in DNA: TGTGCCAGCAGCTTGAGGGACAGGGATTGGGCCGGGGAGCTGTTTTTT.

The rearrangement links TRBV3-1 (or the pseudogene TRBV3-2) to TRBJ2-3; D unresolved. Per the germline V gene, CDR1 is LGHDT and CDR2 is YNNKEL (reference sequence). Trimming took 3 bases from V and 0 from J, leaving 10 bases between them. This CDR3 contains 15 residues. The CDR3, as DNA: TGTGCCAGCAGCCACCAGCTATCTAGCACAGATACGCAGTATTTT. This encodes CASSHQLSSTDTQYF.

The V call is TRBV29-1, the J call TRBJ2-7; D gene ambiguous. Between the trimmed V and J ends, which lost 1 base and 2 bases, there was a span of 15 bases. The germline V gene encodes CDR1 SQVTM and CDR2 ANQGSEA. CDR3 size: 15 residues. The CDR3: CSVEVAEPTPYEQYF. CDR3 in DNA: TGCAGCGTTGAAGTGGCAGAACCTACCCCCTACGAGCAGTACTTC.

The gene calls are TRBV12-5 and TRBJ2-7; D is possibly TRBD1 or TRBD2 (5 bases each). The V gene lost 6 bases and the J gene lost 3 bases, with 12 bases spanning the gap. This CDR3 region has 13 residues. From germline, CDR1 is LGHNT and CDR2 FRNRAP. DNA for the CDR3: TGTGCTAGTGGCGAGGGACCGGACTACGAGCAGTACTTC. Translated, it gives CASGEGPDYEQYF. Supplemented by reference TRBV12-5 and TRBJ2-7, the full variable domain reads DARVTQTPRHKVTEMGQEVTMRCQPILGHNTVFWYRQTMMQGLELLAYFRNRAPLDDSGMPKDRFSAEMPDATLATLKIQPSEPRDSAVYFCASGEGPDYEQYFGPGTRLTVT.

This chain connects TRBV7-9 to TRBJ2-5; D uncertain. Trimming removed 5 bases from V and 1 base from J, with 11 bases in between. Germline lookup yields CDR1 SEHNR and CDR2 FQNEAQ (reference sequence). This CDR3 is 14 amino acids long. CDR3 DNA sequence: TGTGCCAGCAGCCAGACAAGATCCCAAGAGACCCAGTACTTC. Its protein product is CASSQTRSQETQYF.

V and J are TRBV19 and TRBJ1-2; TRBD1 aligns across 8 bases. The V and J ends lost 3 bases and 8 bases, in that order; junction bases with no gene match: 2. The V gene's germline CDR1 is LNHDA and CDR2 SQIVND (reference sequence). This CDR3 is built from 12 residues. The CDR3 DNA reads as TGTGCCAGTAGTATCGACAGGGGCGGCTACACCTTC. This encodes CASSIDRGGYTF. Filled out from reference TRBV19 and TRBJ1-2, the complete variable domain reads DGGITQSPKYLFRKEGQNVTLSCEQNLNHDAMYWYRQDPGQGLRLIYYSQIVNDFQKGDIAEGYSVSREKKESFPLTVTSAQKNPTAFYLCASSIDRGGYTFGSGTRLTVV.

The chain joins TRBV5-4 to TRBJ2-5, with D possibly matching TRBD1 (6 bases). This CDR3 is built from 15 residues. CDR1 SGHNT and CDR2 YYREEE come from the germline V gene (reference sequence). V was clipped by 4 bases and J by 5 bases, with 18 bases between them. CDR3 bases: TGTGCCAGCAGCGGAACTTACAGGGATCGGGAGACCCAGTACTTC. It encodes CASSGTYRDRETQYF.

V gene TRBV11-2 combines with J gene TRBJ2-2, with D maybe TRBD1 (5 bases). Between the trimmed V and J ends, which lost 2 bases and 1 base, there was a span of 11 bases. The CDR3 has 16 residues. The germline gives CDR1 SGHAT, CDR2 FQNNGV. The CDR3 protein is CASSLRLQGNTGELFF. The CDR3 nucleotides read TGTGCCAGCAGCTTAAGACTTCAGGGGAACACCGGGGAGCTGTTTTTT.

The rearrangement links TRBV7-2 to TRBJ2-5; D gene unclear. Trimming took off 2 bases at V and 5 bases at J, with 3 bases between the two ends. This CDR3 comprises 11 residues. Looked up from germline, CDR1 is SGHTA and CDR2 is FQGNSA. The CDR3 sequence: CASSLLETQYF. Written as DNA, the CDR3 is TGTGCCAGCAGCTTATTGGAGACCCAGTACTTC.

The chain joins TRBV27 to TRBJ1-2; 7 nucleotides align to TRBD1. The CDR3 covers 12 residues. CDR1 MNHEY and CDR2 SMNVEV come from the germline V gene (reference sequence). After removal of 5 bases from V and 5 bases from J, the junction contained 2 bases not matched to a gene. The DNA for the CDR3 is TGTGCCAGCAGTATGACAGGGTATGGCTACACCTTC. This codes for CASSMTGYGYTF.

This clone is a singleton in its sample. This chain uses TRBV5-4 with TRBJ1-3; 8 bases map to TRBD1. The CDR3 runs to 14 residues. Germline CDR1 reads SGHNT; CDR2 reads YYREEE (reference sequence). Trimming took 4 bases from V and 2 from J; bases not matched to a gene: 2. The CDR3 is CASSRRGPGNTIYF. CDR3 DNA: TGTGCCAGCAGCCGCAGGGGGCCTGGAAACACCATATATTTT.

The chain recombines TRBV27 with TRBJ1-5; D call uncertain. Trimming pared 8 bases from V and 0 bases from J, leaving 11 bases between. This CDR3 has 14 residues. The germline V gene has CDR1 MNHEY and CDR2 SMNVEV (reference sequence). In DNA, the CDR3 is TGTGCCAGCGGAAAGATTTATAGCAATCAGCCCCAGCATTTT. Protein product: CASGKIYSNQPQHF.

The chain combines TRBV5-6 with TRBJ1-2; D gene uncertain. The CDR3 totals 13 residues. Looked up from germline, CDR1 is SGHDT and CDR2 is YYEEEE. Trimming shortened V by 3 bases and J by 7 bases, and 13 bases separated the two germline ends. The DNA of the CDR3 is TGTGCCAGCAGCTACGGTCCCGACGGTGGCTACACCTTC. As protein: CASSYGPDGGYTF.

The rearrangement joins TRBV18 to TRBJ2-7, with 8 nucleotides matching TRBD1. With V trimmed by 3 bases and J by 0 bases, 4 bases remained unmatched. The CDR3 runs to 15 residues. Germline assignment: CDR1 KGHSH and CDR2 LQKENI. The CDR3 DNA is TGTGCCAGCTCACCGGGGACAGGCCGCTCCTACGAGCAGTACTTC. Translating gives CASSPGTGRSYEQYF.

The chain has TRBV5-1 and TRBJ1-2; D possibly corresponds to TRBD1 (5 bases). V lost 0 bases and J lost 5, with 11 bases in between. The CDR3 has 14 amino acids. The germline V gene has CDR1 SGHRS and CDR2 YFSETQ. The CDR3 reads CASSLDGAGYGYTF. CDR3 DNA: TGCGCCAGCAGCTTGGATGGGGCAGGGTATGGCTACACCTTC.

The gene calls are TRBV7-2 and TRBJ2-7; 7 bases match TRBD2. The CDR3 consists of 16 residues. Germline CDR1 SGHTA, CDR2 FQGNSA. J was trimmed by 0 bases and V by 3 bases; bases with no gene match: 8. The CDR3 nucleotides are TGTGCCAGCAGCTTTCTAGGAGCGGGGAGCTCCTACGAGCAGTACTTC. Translated: CASSFLGAGSSYEQYF.

The genes are TRBV27 and TRBJ2-3; D may be TRBD1 (6 bases). Trimming took off 4 bases at V and 1 base at J, with 12 bases between the two ends. Per germline, CDR1 MNHEY and CDR2 SMNVEV (reference sequence). The CDR3 sequence is 15 residues long. DNA for the CDR3: TGTGCCAGCAGTTCATACAGGGCCCGCACAGATACGCAGTATTTT. This sequence encodes CASSSYRARTDTQYF.